This T cell receptor (beta chain) appears in the sequencing data of a study of blood T cells in healthy people across ages. Study-wide background: Template switching captured about one barcoded beta molecule per two T cells.

For the second PCR, which ran for about 6 to 11 cycles, a sample-barcoded 5' primer and a J-beta primer mix were used. TCRdb independently ran MiXCR on the 5' RACE reads; one entry per CDR3 protein. Here the sample spans some 1.4 million distinct CDR3 sequences, about 40% being singletons. Each donor was a healthy Caucasian individual from Russia, aged roughly 6 to 95. V lost 0 bases, J lost 10 bases, and 10 bases lay in between. CDR1 and CDR2 (germline): SNHLY, FYNNEI. The CDR3 is 13 residues long. This receptor was taken from a woman aged 18-29 years in good health. The specimen sequenced was blood. The chain couples TRBV2 to TRBJ1-5; possibly TRBD1 for D (5 bases). The CDR3 bases are TGTGCCAGCAGTGAAGCTCCGGGGACTCCCCAGCATTTT. Amino acids: CASSEAPGTPQHF. Complete variable domain (other parts from reference TRBV2 and TRBJ1-5): EPEVTQTPSHQVTQMGQEVILRCVPISNHLYFYWYRQILGQKVEFLVSFYNNEISEKSEIFDDQFSVERPDGSNFTLKIRSTKLEDSAMYFCASSEAPGTPQHFGDGTRLSIL.